Presented here are 19 T cell receptor beta chains from one specimen sequenced in a study of T cell repertoires in cytomegalovirus infection. TCRdb re-analysed the reads in MiXCR, keeping a single row per CDR3 protein. Altogether almost 500,000 distinct CDR3 sequences are present, approximately 10% being singletons, with the ten largest covering more than 8.5%. Sequencing input: PBMCs. The receptors here all came from a human donor in good health (CMV status not recorded). Some clones in this sample may be carry-over from other donors' samples.

This clonotype has a count of ten or more. The chain links TRBV19 to TRBJ1-3, with D uncertain. Germline loops: CDR1 LNHDA, CDR2 SQIVND (reference sequence). Trimming removed 0 bases from V and 3 bases from J, with 6 bases in between. CDR3 length: 14 amino acids. CDR3 nucleotide sequence: TGTGCCAGTAGTATAGATCTTAGTGGAAACACCATATATTTT. It yields the protein CASSIDLSGNTIYF.

With regard to this clonotype: An end of the junction differs from the germline gene, which may be a read error. This rearrangement joins TRBV20-1 to TRBJ1-6, with unresolved D. Germline-derived CDR1 and CDR2 are DFQATT and SNEGSKA (reference sequence). The CDR3 consists of 15 residues. For the CDR3, the DNA is TGCGGTGCTAGAGTAGGCCCGAAGGGAGATTCACCCCTCCACTTT. Protein sequence: CGARVGPKGDSPLHF.

The sample holds a few counts of this clonotype. V and J are TRBV3-1 and TRBJ2-3; 9 positions match TRBD2. The V and J ends lost 3 bases and 4 bases, in that order; junction bases with no gene match: 8. This CDR3 comprises 16 residues. Per the germline V gene, CDR1 is LGHDT and CDR2 is YNNKEL (reference sequence). The CDR3 DNA sequence: TGTGCCAGCAGCCACGTTCCTAGCGGGAAGGCAGATACGCAGTATTTT. Residues: CASSHVPSGKADTQYF.

This clonotype was seen at least ten times. V and J are TRBV5-1 and TRBJ2-2; TRBD2 aligns across 16 bases. The trim removed 4 bases at V and 6 bases at J, leaving 3 bases unmatched. The CDR3 extends over 16 amino acids. From germline, CDR1 is SGHRS and CDR2 YFSETQ. The CDR3 sequence is CASSIGTSGRAGELFF. The CDR3 DNA follows: TGCGCCAGCAGCATCGGGACTAGCGGGAGGGCCGGGGAGCTGTTTTTT.

This clonotype was recorded a few times. The chain joins TRBV19 to TRBJ1-5, with D perhaps matching TRBD1 (6 bases). Germline-derived CDR1 and CDR2 are LNHDA and SQIVND (reference sequence). CDR3 length equals 12 residues. V lost 6 bases, J lost 9 bases, and 12 bases lay in between. The CDR3 region has the DNA TGTGCCAGTAGCCCCGGGGGCCTGCCCCAGCATTTT. This sequence encodes CASSPGGLPQHF.

This clonotype was seen at least ten times. The chain recombines TRBV6-1 with TRBJ2-1; TRBD1 is a possible D gene (6 bases). This CDR3 is 16 amino acids long. V lost 6 bases and J 9 bases, leaving 24 bases between the germline ends. Germline V gives CDR1 MNHNS, CDR2 SASEGT. In DNA, the CDR3 is TGTGCCAGCAGACCAACAGGACAGCTTCTTCGGGCTGAGCAGTTCTTC. Encoded protein: CASRPTGQLLRAEQFF.

This clonotype was seen at least ten times. The V call is TRBV7-3, the J call TRBJ1-1; tentatively, D is TRBD1 (5 bases). Germline assignment: CDR1 SGHTA and CDR2 FQGTGA. CDR3 length equals 18 residues. The V and J ends lost 5 bases and 1 base respectively, with 23 bases between them. The CDR3 DNA reads as TGTGCCAGCAGCAACACCCTGAGATCCAGGGCGGAGAACACTGAAGCTTTCTTT. It encodes CASSNTLRSRAENTEAFF.

This clonotype was counted many times. The V and J genes are TRBV29-1 and TRBJ2-1; D possibly corresponds to TRBD2 (7 bases). V was trimmed by 7 bases and J by 0 bases, leaving 16 bases between them. Germline V gene data show CDR1 as SQVTM and CDR2 as ANQGSEA. The CDR3 totals 15 residues. The CDR3 spells CSGGGQGRSYNEQFF. CDR3 DNA sequence: TGCAGCGGGGGGGGGCAGGGGCGCTCCTACAATGAGCAGTTCTTC.

This clonotype has only a few counts. The rearrangement uses TRBV7-3 and TRBJ2-5; the D call may be TRBD1 or TRBD2 (5 bases each). There are 15 residues in the CDR3. V was pared by 3 bases and J by 2 bases, with 13 bases between. Germline assignment: CDR1 SGHTA and CDR2 FQGTGA. The chain's CDR3 is CASSFNSGGQETQYF. The CDR3, as DNA: TGTGCCAGCAGCTTCAACAGTGGGGGTCAAGAGACCCAGTACTTC.

This clonotype was counted at least ten times. This chain joins TRBV28 and TRBJ1-1, with a weak D call TRBD1 (5 bases). This CDR3 contains 15 residues. CDR1 and CDR2 (germline): MDHEN, SYDVKM. Trimming stripped 5 bases from V and 0 bases from J, with 13 bases between. The CDR3 here is CASSLMGVLNTEAFF. In DNA form, the CDR3 reads TGTGCCAGCAGTCTAATGGGGGTGTTGAACACTGAAGCTTTCTTT.

This clonotype appeared many times. The CDR3 loop is CASSLPPSNEQYF. The CDR3 DNA reads TGTGCCAGCAGCTTACCCCCATCCAACGAGCAGTACTTC. This rearrangement joins TRBV7-2 to TRBJ2-7, with D hard to call. This CDR3 has 13 residues. The V gene lost 2 bases and the J gene lost 5 bases, with 10 bases spanning the gap. In germline, CDR1 is SGHTA, CDR2 FQGNSA.

This clonotype has ten or more counts. The chain joins TRBV15 to TRBJ2-1; TRBD1 agrees at 8 bases. The germline V gene encodes CDR1 LNHNV and CDR2 YYDKDF (reference sequence). The CDR3 loop spans 15 amino acids. The ends lost 4 bases at V and 0 bases at J; junction bases unmatched: 2. CDR3 amino acids: CATSKDRGSYNEQFF. CDR3 in DNA: TGTGCCACCAGCAAAGACAGGGGCTCCTACAATGAGCAGTTCTTC.

There are many counts of this clonotype. This chain connects TRBV12-3 or TRBV12-4 to TRBJ1-2, with TRBD1 as a possible D gene (5 bases). The CDR3 is made up of 15 amino acids. V lost 2 bases and J 3 bases, leaving 13 bases between the germline ends. CDR3 DNA: TGTGCCAGCAGTTTATGGGCAGGGACGGACTATGGCTACACCTTC. Protein sequence: CASSLWAGTDYGYTF.

The sample holds a few counts of this clonotype. The chain links TRBV10-3 to TRBJ2-3, with D possibly being TRBD1 or TRBD2 (5 bases each). In germline, CDR1 is ENHRY, CDR2 SYGVKD. Trimming shortened V by 11 bases and J by 0 bases, and 18 bases separated the two germline ends. The CDR3 is made up of 15 amino acids. CDR3: CASRPGAGSTDTQYF. CDR3 DNA: TGTGCCTCTCGCCCCGGGGCAGGGAGCACAGATACGCAGTATTTT.

Remarks on this clonotype: A much larger clone lies one base from this, so it may be a read error. This rearrangement joins TRBV7-9 to TRBJ1-5; no clear D gene. This CDR3 region has 16 residues. V was pared by 2 bases and J by 5 bases, with 16 bases between. Germline V gene data show CDR1 as SEHNR and CDR2 as FQNEAQ (reference sequence). The CDR3 nucleotides read TGTGCCAGCAGCTTATCCGGGGTTGGGCGCTATCAGCCCCAGCATTTT. Translated, it gives CASSLSGVGRYQPQHF. The variable domain in full, completed from reference TRBV7-9 and TRBJ1-5, reads DTGVSQNPRHKITKRGQNVTFRCDPISEHNRLYWYRQTLGQGPEFLTYFQNEAQLEKSRLLSDRFSAERPKGSFSTLEIQRTEQGDSAMYLCASSLSGVGRYQPQHFGDGTRLSIL.

This clonotype was seen a few times. The chain recombines TRBV5-4 with TRBJ2-5; 10 bases agree with TRBD2. The CDR3 is 15 residues long. The V gene end was trimmed by 4 bases and the J gene end by 4 bases; junction bases not matched to a gene: 7. Germline V gene sequence: CDR1 SGHNT, CDR2 YYREEE (reference sequence). DNA for the CDR3: TGTGCCAGCAGCAGTCTAGCGGGAGCCGGAGAGACCCAGTACTTC. Translating it yields CASSSLAGAGETQYF.

Many counts were recorded for this clonotype. This rearrangement joins TRBV4-2 to TRBJ2-7, with unresolved D. This CDR3 spans 16 amino acids. Germline-derived CDR1 and CDR2 are LGHNA and YNFKEQ. V shed 4 bases and J shed 2 bases, with 18 bases lying between them. CDR3 DNA sequence: TGTGCCAGCAGCCCCCCTCCCTCGAAGGGTACCTACGAGCAGTACTTC. Residues: CASSPPPSKGTYEQYF.

This clonotype was detected ten times or more. This chain connects TRBV5-1 to TRBJ1-4, with D unclear. V was pared by 4 bases and J by 0 bases, with 10 bases between. Germline assignment: CDR1 SGHRS and CDR2 YFSETQ. This CDR3 contains 15 residues. The CDR3 spells CASSPSVATNEKLFF. In DNA form, the CDR3 reads TGCGCCAGCAGCCCGTCAGTTGCAACTAATGAAAAACTGTTTTTT.

The chain links TRBV4-3 to TRBJ2-2; 8 bases agree with TRBD2. Germline CDR1 is LGHNA and CDR2 is YSLEER. The trim removed 4 bases at V and 7 bases at J, leaving 11 bases unmatched. The length of the CDR3 is 16 residues. CDR3 in DNA: TGCGCCAGCAGCCGCTTGTCGGGGGGGCTTGGCGGGGAGCTGTTTTTT. Translating gives CASSRLSGGLGGELFF.